The 20 T cell receptor beta chains below all came from one sample that was sequenced in a study of T cell changes during pregnancy in multiple sclerosis. The protocol was immunoSEQ multiplex PCR, while the TCRdb copy is restricted to in-frame clones and leaves out a portion. The data contain approximately 65,000 clones, approximately 92% of them seen just once; the ten biggest clones take up approximately 3%. The source material was CD8+ T cells from peripheral blood mononuclear cells, sampled in the third trimester of pregnancy. These receptors originate from a female donor in good health, enrolled as a control in a pregnancy study.

This clone was seen just once. The chain is built from TRBV11-3 and TRBJ2-7; maybe TRBD1 (6 bases). CDR3 size: 16 residues. Trimming pared 0 bases from V and 4 bases from J, leaving 16 bases between. The V gene's germline CDR1 is SGHNT and CDR2 YENEEA. Here the CDR3 reads CASSLDYRTGKYEQYF. The CDR3 nucleotides are TGTGCCAGCAGCTTAGACTATCGTACAGGGAAATACGAGCAGTACTTC. Combining the CDR3 with reference TRBV11-3 and TRBJ2-7 gives the whole variable domain EAGVVQSPRYKIIEKKQPVAFWCNPISGHNTLYWYLQNLGQGPELLIRYENEEAVDDSQLPKDRFSAERLKGVDSTLKIQPAELGDSAVYLCASSLDYRTGKYEQYFGPGTRLTVT.

This rearrangement joins TRBV19 to TRBJ2-6, with D possibly matching TRBD1 (5 bases). The CDR3 runs to 14 residues. In germline, CDR1 is LNHDA, CDR2 SQIVND (reference sequence). Trimming pared 8 bases from V and 4 bases from J, leaving 12 bases between. This CDR3 is CASVSREGANVLTF. As DNA, the CDR3 is TGTGCCAGTGTGTCCAGGGAAGGGGCCAACGTCCTGACTTTC.

J is TRBJ2-6 and V is TRBV29-1; tentatively, D is TRBD1 (5 bases). Deletions cut 6 bases from V and 1 base from J, with 13 bases between. The CDR3 has 15 amino acids. Per germline, CDR1 SQVTM and CDR2 ANQGSEA. CDR3 sequence reads: CSVADRASGANVLTF. CDR3 in DNA: TGCAGCGTAGCCGACAGAGCTTCTGGGGCCAACGTCCTGACTTTC.

This chain links TRBV6-6 with TRBJ1-1; 7 nucleotides line up with TRBD1. The CDR3 totals 14 residues. The germline CDR1 and CDR2 sequences are MNHNY and SVGAGI (reference sequence). The trim removed 6 bases at V and 6 bases at J, leaving 10 bases unmatched. CDR3 protein: CASSPRQGFAEAFF. As DNA, the CDR3 is TGTGCCAGCAGCCCTCGACAGGGTTTCGCTGAAGCTTTCTTT.

This chain uses TRBV7-6 with TRBJ2-5; 14 bases match TRBD2. In germline, CDR1 is SGHVS, CDR2 FNYEAQ. Unmatched junction bases numbered 6, after V lost 1 base and J lost 5 bases. The CDR3 sequence is 17 residues long. CDR3 protein: CASSLGTSGGLWETQYF. The CDR3 region has the DNA TGTGCCAGCAGCTTAGGGACTAGCGGGGGGCTATGGGAGACCCAGTACTTC.

The V gene is TRBV27, the J gene TRBJ1-2, with 7 positions matching TRBD1. CDR1 is MNHEY and CDR2 is SMNVEV in the germline V gene (reference sequence). This CDR3 spans 13 amino acids. V lost 6 bases, J lost 5 bases, and 6 bases stayed unmatched. The CDR3 nucleotides read TGTGCCAGCAGCTCCGGGACAGCTTATGGCTACACCTTC. Translating gives CASSSGTAYGYTF.

The chain employs TRBV21-1 and TRBJ2-1; TRBD1, as called in the table, went unchecked against the DNA. TRBV21-1 is recorded as a pseudogene. There are 14 residues in the CDR3. In DNA, the CDR3 is TGTGCCAGCAGCAAAAGGGGGACCTACAATGAGCAGTTCTTC. Its protein product is CASSKRGTYNEQFF.

The CDR3 DNA is TGTGCCAGCAAAAAGGCCGGGACAGGGGATGAAAAACTGTTTTTT. Translation: CASKKAGTGDEKLFF. The chain carries TRBV27 and TRBJ1-4; TRBD1 agrees at 10 bases. The length of the CDR3 is 15 residues. With V trimmed by 7 bases and J by 6 bases, 8 bases remained unmatched. The germline V gene encodes CDR1 MNHEY and CDR2 SMNVEV (reference sequence).

The chain joins TRBV27 to TRBJ2-7; 9 bases map to TRBD1. CDR1 MNHEY and CDR2 SMNVEV come from the germline V gene (reference sequence). J was trimmed by 5 bases and V by 2 bases; bases with no gene match: 1. The CDR3 is 13 residues long. CDR3 residues: CASSLGTGHEQYF. The CDR3 DNA sequence: TGTGCCAGCAGTTTAGGGACAGGGCACGAGCAGTACTTC.

The rearrangement joins TRBV27 to TRBJ1-1, with D hard to call. The CDR3 totals 12 residues. Trimming removed 5 bases from V and 1 base from J, with 5 bases in between. The germline CDR1 and CDR2 sequences are MNHEY and SMNVEV (reference sequence). The CDR3 reads CASSPRNTEAFF. The CDR3 coding sequence is TGTGCCAGCAGTCCTCGGAACACTGAAGCTTTCTTT.

The CDR3 coding sequence is TGTGCCAGCAGCCCCCCAGGGTTCAACACCGGGGAGCTGTTTTTT. It yields the protein CASSPPGFNTGELFF. This chain connects TRBV7-9 to TRBJ2-2, with D perhaps matching TRBD1 (5 bases). The V and J ends lost 5 bases and 2 bases respectively, with 12 bases between them. CDR3 length: 15 amino acids. CDR1 is SEHNR, CDR2 FQNEAQ, per germline (reference sequence). Full variable domain (outside the CDR3, taken from reference TRBV7-9 and TRBJ2-2): DTGVSQNPRHKITKRGQNVTFRCDPISEHNRLYWYRQTLGQGPEFLTYFQNEAQLEKSRLLSDRFSAERPKGSFSTLEIQRTEQGDSAMYLCASSPPGFNTGELFFGEGSRLTVL.

V is TRBV19 and J is TRBJ2-1, with 9 bases matching TRBD1. CDR1 LNHDA and CDR2 SQIVND come from the germline V gene (reference sequence). The CDR3 has 18 residues. Trimming cost V 0 bases and J 2 bases; bases outside gene matches: 8. This CDR3 is CASSIDPYGTGPYNEQFF. CDR3 nucleotide sequence: TGTGCCAGTAGTATAGATCCGTACGGGACAGGGCCCTACAATGAGCAGTTCTTC.

CDR3 DNA sequence: TGTGCCAGCAGCCCCCGGGACAGGGTCCACACTGAAGCTTTCTTT. Amino acid sequence: CASSPRDRVHTEAFF. The chain is built from TRBV9 and TRBJ1-1; TRBD1 matches at 9 bases. This CDR3 has 15 residues. CDR1 is SGDLS, CDR2 YYNGEE, per germline. J lost 3 bases, V lost 4 bases, and 7 bases had no gene match. The full variable domain, completed using reference TRBV9 and TRBJ1-1, is DSGVTQTPKHLITATGQRVTLRCSPRSGDLSVYWYQQSLDQGLQFLIQYYNGEERAKGNILERFSAQQFPDLHSELNLSSLELGDSALYFCASSPRDRVHTEAFFGQGTRLTVV.

The chain combines TRBV7-8 with TRBJ1-6, with TRBD1 matching over 9 bases. Germline CDR1 is SGHVS and CDR2 is FQNEAQ. The CDR3 runs to 16 residues. Trimming removed 2 bases from V and 10 bases from J; junction bases left unmatched: 9. The CDR3 DNA is TGTGCCAGCAGCTTACCCCAGGGACAGGGCTGGTCACCCCTCCACTTT. Protein: CASSLPQGQGWSPLHF.

The chain has TRBV19 and TRBJ1-1; D is unresolved. The CDR3 extends over 12 amino acids. The germline CDR1 and CDR2 sequences are LNHDA and SQIVND (reference sequence). V dropped 7 bases and J dropped 3 bases, with 9 bases sitting between them. The CDR3 DNA is TGTGCCAGTACCCAGGTGGACACTGAAGCTTTCTTT. Translation gives CASTQVDTEAFF.

The chain uses TRBV13 and TRBJ2-1; maybe TRBD2 (6 bases). Trimming took off 6 bases at V and 5 bases at J, with 20 bases between the two ends. CDR1 and CDR2 from the germline V gene are PRHDT and FYEKMQ (reference sequence). CDR3 length equals 16 residues. The CDR3 coding sequence is TGTGCCAGCAGTCTACTCGGAGGGAGGAACAACAATGAGCAGTTCTTC. Its protein product is CASSLLGGRNNNEQFF. Drawing the rest from reference TRBV13 and TRBJ2-1, the complete variable domain is AAGVIQSPRHLIKEKRETATLKCYPIPRHDTVYWYQQGPGQDPQFLISFYEKMQSDKGSIPDRFSAQQFSDYHSELNMSSLELGDSALYFCASSLLGGRNNNEQFFGPGTRLTVL.

CDR3 bases: TGTGCCAGCAGCCTATCCGGGACAGAGAATTCACCCCTCCACTTT. It is translated as CASSLSGTENSPLHF. The genes are TRBV7-2 and TRBJ1-6; TRBD1 matches 7 bases. The CDR3 totals 15 residues. Trimming removed 5 bases from V and 7 bases from J; junction bases left unmatched: 8. Germline values: CDR1 SGHTA, CDR2 FQGNSA. Full variable domain (rest looked up from reference TRBV7-2 and TRBJ1-6): GAGVSQSPSNKVTEKGKDVELRCDPISGHTALYWYRQSLGQGLEFLIYFQGNSAPDKSGLPSDRFSAERTGGSVSTLTIQRTQQEDSAVYLCASSLSGTENSPLHFGNGTRLTVT.

The CDR3 DNA reads TGTGCCAGCAGTTTACGGACAGGGGGCAGCTATGGCTACACCTTC. This encodes CASSLRTGGSYGYTF. The V call is TRBV6-5, the J call TRBJ1-2; 11 bases match TRBD1. Germline loops: CDR1 MNHEY, CDR2 SVGAGI. Trimming cost V 4 bases and J 4 bases; bases outside gene matches: 5. There are 15 residues in the CDR3.

CDR3 in amino acids: CASRSGVGDSPLHF. DNA for the CDR3: TGTGCCAGCAGGTCGGGGGTCGGAGATTCACCCCTCCACTTT. V and J are TRBV27 and TRBJ1-6, with a weak D call TRBD1 (5 bases). Germline assignment: CDR1 MNHEY and CDR2 SMNVEV (reference sequence). The CDR3 extends over 14 amino acids. The ends were cut back, 6 bases at V and 8 bases at J, with 14 bases in the middle.

The chain carries TRBV30 and TRBJ1-1, with 7 bases aligning to TRBD1. With V trimmed by 4 bases and J by 1 base, 9 bases remained unmatched. Germline V gene data show CDR1 as GTSNPN and CDR2 as SVGIG (reference sequence). This CDR3 comprises 15 residues. The CDR3 is CAWTYRGRGNTEAFF. CDR3 nucleotides: TGTGCCTGGACCTACAGGGGCCGGGGGAACACTGAAGCTTTCTTT.